This T cell receptor beta chain was sequenced during a study of beta chain features in type 1 diabetes. Study outcomes and limitations: People with Type 1 diabetes carried modestly yet significantly shorter TCRB CDR3s in all four CD4+ subsets.

The isolated RNA, all of it, was reverse transcribed, so expressed TCRB transcripts were what got sequenced. Sequencing was performed with immunoSEQ multiplex PCR; in TCRdb, only in-frame clones are kept and a portion is missing. This repertoire shows roughly 180,000 clones, less than 15% found once; its top ten account for 0.62%. This clone was observed many times. Antigen unknown. Each sorted fraction was over 95% pure. The junction had 16 bases not matched to a gene; V was cut back by 4 bases and J by 4 bases. The germline gives CDR1 SQVTM, CDR2 ANQGSEA. There are 17 residues in the CDR3. This clonotype was sampled from a woman aged 18-30 years in good health. The source material was central memory CD4+ T cells from blood. The V gene is TRBV29-1, the J gene TRBJ2-5; 9 positions agree with TRBD1. CDR3 coding DNA: TGCAGCGTTGTCCCCACACCCGGACAGGGGCGGCCAGAGACCCAGTACTTC. As protein: CSVVPTPGQGRPETQYF.